In this sample, the clone carrying this TCR beta chain turned up many times. Antigen unknown. CDR1 is MNHEY, CDR2 SMNVEV, per germline (reference sequence). The CDR3 is made up of 14 amino acids. V gave up 2 bases and J gave up 3 bases; unmatched junction bases: 4. MiXCR, run by TCRdb on the reads, gives a single entry per CDR3 protein. The data hold roughly 7,600 distinct CDR3 sequences, with 45% to 55% observed a single time. This sample is part of a study of T cell repertoires in cytomegalovirus infection. Study in general: Matching HLA type and CMV infection were both indicated by public TCR beta signatures. Overall study results and limits: Within the response measured ex vivo, HLA-C-restricted CMV-specific TCR beta clonotypes were dominant. Identification of carriers of CMV plus the relevant HLA was achieved through cumulative public TCR beta family frequency.

The TCR comes from a human donor in good health (CMV status not recorded). Some clones in this sample may be carry-over from other donors' samples. Sequencing was done on a sample of PBMCs, sequenced either directly or after in vitro stimulation (not recorded which). The chain couples TRBV27 to TRBJ2-7, with 7 nucleotides matching TRBD2. The CDR3 DNA sequence: TGTGCCAGCAGTTTAAGCGGGGCAAACTACGAGCAGTACTTC. Translating it yields CASSLSGANYEQYF.